One sample yielded the 22 T cell receptor beta chains listed below, sequenced in a study of cytotoxic CD8 clonotypes in ibrutinib-treated CLL. Generated by immunoSEQ multiplex PCR, the TCRdb table keeps only in-frame clones and is missing some. Here the sample spans about 44,000 clones, 69% being singletons. The sample consisted of PBMCs, taken after 12 months of ibrutinib treatment. These receptors were collected from a human donor with chronic lymphocytic leukemia.

The V gene is TRBV5-8, the J gene TRBJ2-7; D tentatively reads TRBD1 or TRBD2 (5 bases each). Germline V CDR1 and CDR2: SGHTS, YDEGEE. With 1 base removed from V and 0 bases from J, the gap between germline ends came to 11 bases. This CDR3 region has 15 residues. Here the CDR3 reads CASSLPGTSSYEQYF. In nucleotides, the CDR3 is TGTGCCAGCAGCTTGCCAGGGACCAGCTCCTACGAGCAGTACTTC.

The rearrangement joins TRBV13 to TRBJ2-2, with 11 bases that match TRBD2. The CDR3 sequence is 18 residues long. Germline CDR1 PRHDT, CDR2 FYEKMQ (reference sequence). Germline trimming cut 5 bases from V and 5 bases from J; bases unmatched to any gene: 13. The CDR3 DNA follows: TGTGCCAGCAGCGTCCGACTAGCGGGGACCCTGCGTACCGGGGAGCTGTTTTTT. As protein: CASSVRLAGTLRTGELFF. Full variable domain (missing parts from reference TRBV13 and TRBJ2-2): AAGVIQSPRHLIKEKRETATLKCYPIPRHDTVYWYQQGPGQDPQFLISFYEKMQSDKGSIPDRFSAQQFSDYHSELNMSSLELGDSALYFCASSVRLAGTLRTGELFFGEGSRLTVL.

The chain combines TRBV5-1 with TRBJ2-7; a possible D gene is TRBD2 (7 bases). The length of the CDR3 is 13 residues. In germline, CDR1 is SGHRS, CDR2 YFSETQ. V was clipped by 4 bases and J by 7 bases, with 15 bases between them. In DNA, the CDR3 is TGCGCCAGCAGCCAACGGGGGGCTCGTGAGCAGTACTTC. Translated, it gives CASSQRGAREQYF.

J is TRBJ2-5 and V is TRBV5-6; 10 bases are shared with TRBD2. There are 17 residues in the CDR3. Germline assignment: CDR1 SGHDT and CDR2 YYEEEE. The trim removed 0 bases at V and 1 base at J, leaving 6 bases unmatched. CDR3 sequence reads: CASSLARRTSGQETQYF. CDR3 DNA: TGTGCCAGCAGCTTGGCCAGGAGGACTAGCGGCCAAGAGACCCAGTACTTC.

This clone has a handful of counts. CDR3 DNA: TGTGCCAGCAGCTTAAACAGTAATCAGCCCCAGCATTTT. This sequence encodes CASSLNSNQPQHF. The V call is TRBV7-6, the J call TRBJ1-5; D unresolved. V was pared by 2 bases and J by 4 bases, with 6 bases between. The CDR3 covers 13 residues. The germline CDR1 and CDR2 sequences are SGHVS and FNYEAQ.

J is TRBJ1-5 and V is TRBV6-6; D unclear. V gave up 7 bases and J gave up 4 bases, with 17 bases separating them. The CDR3 has 15 residues. Germline loops: CDR1 MNHNY, CDR2 SVGAGI (reference sequence). The CDR3 sequence is CASKKSGGGNQPQHF. CDR3 coding DNA: TGTGCCAGCAAAAAGTCCGGCGGAGGGAATCAGCCCCAGCATTTT.

The genes are TRBV28 and TRBJ1-6; D is possibly TRBD1 (6 bases). Germline CDR1 reads MDHEN; CDR2 reads SYDVKM. CDR3 size: 16 residues. Trimming removed 8 bases from V and 6 bases from J, with 20 bases in between. The CDR3 protein is CASQPWGAGINSPLHF. The CDR3 nucleotides read TGTGCCAGCCAACCCTGGGGGGCAGGGATTAATTCACCCCTCCACTTT.

The CDR3 spells CASSIETGVNYGYTF. DNA for the CDR3: TGTGCCAGTAGTATTGAGACAGGGGTTAACTATGGCTACACCTTC. The chain links TRBV19 to TRBJ1-2; 8 bases map to TRBD1. Losses at the gene ends were 3 bases for V and 1 base for J; bases not matched to a gene: 4. The CDR3 covers 15 residues. Germline CDR1 LNHDA, CDR2 SQIVND (reference sequence).

This chain connects TRBV4-1 to TRBJ2-3, with 9 bases matching TRBD2. With V trimmed by 4 bases and J by 0 bases, 8 bases remained unmatched. CDR1 and CDR2 from the germline V gene are MGHRA and YSYEKL. CDR3 length: 17 residues. CDR3 sequence reads: CASSPSLAGGSTDTQYF. CDR3 DNA sequence: TGCGCCAGCAGCCCCTCATTGGCGGGGGGGAGCACAGATACGCAGTATTTT.

The CDR3 spells CASSKRTGDGYTF. The DNA for the CDR3 is TGTGCCAGCAGTAAAAGGACAGGGGATGGCTACACCTTC. The chain links TRBV28 to TRBJ1-2; 9 positions match TRBD1. The CDR3 is made up of 13 amino acids. Germline V gene data show CDR1 as MDHEN and CDR2 as SYDVKM. V lost 5 bases, J lost 6 bases, and 4 bases stayed unmatched.

The rearrangement joins TRBV11-2 to TRBJ1-2; tentatively, D is TRBD1 (5 bases). The CDR3 spans 12 residues. Trimming shortened V by 5 bases and J by 6 bases, and 10 bases separated the two germline ends. Germline V gives CDR1 SGHAT, CDR2 FQNNGV. CDR3 region: CASSREGNGYTF. The CDR3, as DNA: TGTGCCAGCAGCCGCGAGGGGAATGGCTACACCTTC.

The chain links TRBV27 to TRBJ1-1; 11 bases are shared with TRBD1. Looked up from germline, CDR1 is MNHEY and CDR2 is SMNVEV (reference sequence). CDR3 length: 15 residues. V was pared by 5 bases and J by 4 bases, with 6 bases of the junction left unmatched. CDR3 coding DNA: TGTGCCAGCAGTCCTCAGGGACAGGGGGGCACTGAAGCTTTCTTT. It translates to CASSPQGQGGTEAFF.

The V and J genes are TRBV10-2 and TRBJ2-5, with D maybe TRBD2 (5 bases). The CDR3 runs 15 residues. Germline V lookup: CDR1 WSHSY, CDR2 SAAADI. V dropped 7 bases and J dropped 7 bases, with 22 bases sitting between them. CDR3 loop: CASTPGASSRGTQYF. The CDR3 coding sequence is TGCGCCAGCACCCCCGGTGCGTCTTCCCGGGGGACCCAGTACTTC.

This clone was seen a handful of times. The rearrangement joins TRBV19 to TRBJ1-5; D is ambiguous. This CDR3 contains 15 residues. Germline-derived CDR1 and CDR2 are LNHDA and SQIVND (reference sequence). V was clipped by 2 bases and J by 1 base, with 9 bases between them. In nucleotides, the CDR3 is TGTGCCAGTAGTATAACAGCTACGAGCAATCAGCCCCAGCATTTT. Amino acids: CASSITATSNQPQHF.

This clone appeared once. This sequence joins TRBV10-2 and TRBJ2-1, with 9 bases lining up with TRBD2. The CDR3 is 14 amino acids. Losses at the gene ends were 6 bases for V and 4 bases for J; bases not matched to a gene: 4. The germline V gene encodes CDR1 WSHSY and CDR2 SAAADI. CDR3 DNA sequence: TGCGCCAGCAGGTTGGCGGGGGGGTACAATGAGCAGTTCTTC. This sequence encodes CASRLAGGYNEQFF.

The chain employs TRBV20-1 and TRBJ1-1; weak D call: TRBD1 (5 bases). From germline, CDR1 is DFQATT and CDR2 SNEGSKA (reference sequence). The CDR3 is 11 amino acids. V dropped 7 bases and J dropped 11 bases, with 17 bases sitting between them. In DNA form, the CDR3 reads TGCAGTGGCAGACAGCCGCTCCTGGCTTTCTTT. Amino acid sequence: CSGRQPLLAFF.

The chain joins TRBV7-6 to TRBJ2-7; 9 bases fit TRBD1. The ends lost 3 bases at V and 3 bases at J; junction bases unmatched: 15. The germline V gene has CDR1 SGHVS and CDR2 FNYEAQ. There are 18 residues in the CDR3. The CDR3 sequence is CASSFATHRQDRGYEQYF. The CDR3 bases are TGTGCCAGCAGCTTCGCGACCCATCGGCAGGACAGGGGCTACGAGCAGTACTTC.

This clone was picked up a small number of times. The rearrangement links TRBV28 to TRBJ1-2, with 11 bases that match TRBD1. Germline V lookup: CDR1 MDHEN, CDR2 SYDVKM. This CDR3 is 13 amino acids long. With V trimmed by 5 bases and J by 6 bases, 2 bases remained unmatched. The CDR3 loop reads CASSPDRGHGYTF. Here the CDR3 DNA reads TGTGCCAGCAGTCCGGACAGGGGGCATGGCTACACCTTC.

A note on this clone: Relative to the germline gene, one junction end is altered; a read error may explain this. V and J are TRBV28 and TRBJ2-7; 7 nucleotides agree with TRBD1. The CDR3 is 11 amino acids. The germline CDR1 and CDR2 sequences are MDHEN and SYDVKM. CDR3 loop: CASSLFRDRFF. As DNA, the CDR3 is TGTGCCAGCAGTTTATTCCGGGACAGATTCTTC.

This clone appeared a few times. The chain is built from TRBV28 and TRBJ2-5, with 9 bases identical to TRBD1. Germline CDR1 MDHEN, CDR2 SYDVKM. There are 17 residues in the CDR3. V was pared by 6 bases and J by 3 bases, with 14 bases of the junction left unmatched. The CDR3 bases are TGTGCCAGCAGACCGGCGTGGGGACAGGGTTTTGAAGAGACCCAGTACTTC. Residues: CASRPAWGQGFEETQYF.

This clone has a handful of counts. The CDR3 loop is CASSEEDSFYGYTF. The DNA of the CDR3 is TGTGCCAGCAGTGAAGAGGACAGCTTCTATGGCTACACCTTC. The V and J genes are TRBV2 and TRBJ1-2; possibly TRBD1 for D (6 bases). This CDR3 has 14 residues. Trimming removed 1 base from V and 4 bases from J, with 10 bases in between. Germline V lookup: CDR1 SNHLY, CDR2 FYNNEI.

The chain recombines TRBV5-1 with TRBJ2-5, with a possible D match to TRBD1 (6 bases). With 4 bases removed from V and 7 bases from J, the gap between germline ends came to 20 bases. Germline V gene lookup returns CDR1 SGHRS and CDR2 YFSETQ. This CDR3 region has 15 residues. The CDR3 loop is CASSPEVGAGGTQYF. The CDR3, as DNA: TGCGCCAGCAGCCCGGAGGTGGGGGCTGGTGGGACCCAGTACTTC.